The rows below give T cell receptor beta chains drawn from one sample of a study of low-dose radiotherapy and immunotherapy resistance in tumors. One entry per CDR3 protein results from TCRdb running MiXCR on the reads. This table holds roughly 95,000 distinct CDR3 sequences, more than 20% found once. Sequenced here: PBMCs, sampled after low-dose radiotherapy plus immunotherapy. These receptors originate from a female donor with ovarian cancer. Each CDR3 is given with its conserved first and last residue. The order of the fields is D gene, V gene, J gene, clone size, CDR3 DNA, CDR3 protein. The D gene is left open where the match is weak. Clone size, where shown, is once, few, many, or a class for clones that have expanded.

-	TRBV2	TRBJ2-3	many	TGTGCCAGCAGTGGTGGGGGGACTTACACAGATACGCAGTATTTT	CASSGGGTYTDTQYF
TRBD1	TRBV10-3	TRBJ2-5	-	TGTGCCATCAGCAGAAACGCCGGGACAGGGCAAGAGACCCAGTACTTC	CAISRNAGTGQETQYF
TRBD1	TRBV19	TRBJ2-1	few	TGTGCCAGTAGTATCTCCGGGACAGAGAAGAGACAGTTCTTC	CASSISGTEKRQFF
-	TRBV3-1	TRBJ1-5	many	TGTGCCAGCAGCCCCGGACAGATCAATCAGCCCCAGCATTTT	CASSPGQINQPQHF
-	TRBV20-1	TRBJ1-5	few	TGCAGTGCTAGAGATGCCAGTAAGAGCAATCAGCCCCAGCATTTT	CSARDASKSNQPQHF
TRBD1	TRBV6-6	TRBJ1-5	many	TGTGCCAGCAGTCCCGGGACAGGGAGGCCGTCCCAGCATTTT	CASSPGTGRPSQHF
-	TRBV29-1	TRBJ1-3	many	TGCAGCGTCGATGGAGGAAACACCATATATTTT	CSVDGGNTIYF
TRBD1	TRBV6-5	TRBJ1-5	many	TGTGCCAGCAGTCCCCGACAGGGAAGTAGTAGCAATCAGCCCCAGCATTTT	CASSPRQGSSSNQPQHF
-	TRBV19	TRBJ1-4	many	TGTGCCAGTAGTACCCGACAGACCGTTAATGAAAAACTGTTTTTT	CASSTRQTVNEKLFF
TRBD2	TRBV27	TRBJ2-7	many	TGTGCCAGCAGTTTAAGAGCGGGACCCTACGAGCAGTACTTC	CASSLRAGPYEQYF
-	TRBV14	TRBJ2-5	many	TGTGCCAGCAGTCAGGCCTGGGAGACCCAGTACTTC	CASSQAWETQYF
-	TRBV19	TRBJ1-4	many	TGTGCCAGTAGTATCAGAGGGTCTAATGAAAAACTGTTTTTT	CASSIRGSNEKLFF
-	TRBV4-1	TRBJ2-1	many	TGCGCCAGCAGCCTCAAAGGGTCACGGGAGCAGTTCTTC	CASSLKGSREQFF
-	TRBV9	TRBJ2-1	many	TGTGCCAGCAGCGTCTGGTCTCCCGACAATGAGCAGTTCTTC	CASSVWSPDNEQFF
-	TRBV27	TRBJ1-1	many	TGTGCCAGCAGTTTTCTACAGGCTAACACTGAAGCTTTCTTT	CASSFLQANTEAFF
TRBD1	TRBV6-6	TRBJ2-7	-	TGTGCCAGCAGTGGGACAGGGCTCTACGAGCAGTACTTC	CASSGTGLYEQYF
-	TRBV19	TRBJ1-1	many	TGTGCCAGTAGAAAATCTGAGTGGGTGAACACTGAAGCTTTCTTT	CASRKSEWVNTEAFF
-	TRBV6-2/TRBV6-3	TRBJ1-1	many	TGTGCCAGCAGTTACGAGGCCAACCGAAGGACTGAAGCTTTCTTT	CASSYEANRRTEAFF
-	TRBV7-2	TRBJ2-3	many	TGTGCCAGCAGCTTAAGGGCAGCGAGTCTCACAGATACGCAGTATTTT	CASSLRAASLTDTQYF
TRBD2	TRBV7-2	TRBJ2-5	many	TGTGCCAGCAGCCCCCAAGGCGGGGGTCAAGAGACCCAGTACTTC	CASSPQGGGQETQYF
-	TRBV12-5	TRBJ2-5	many	TGTGCTAGTGGTTTGGTCAGAGGCACCCAGTACTTC	CASGLVRGTQYF
-	TRBV7-2	TRBJ1-1	many	TGTGCCAGCAGCTACGGGACAGAAGCTTTCTTT	CASSYGTEAFF
-	TRBV14	TRBJ2-7	many	TGTGCCAGCAGCTCAGGGGCCAGTATTGCCTGGGAGCAGTACTTC	CASSSGASIAWEQYF
-	TRBV20-1	TRBJ2-3	many	TGCAGTTGCGGCAGCGTCGCGGATACGCAGTATTTT	CSCGSVADTQYF
-	TRBV11-3	TRBJ2-7	many	TGTGCCAGCAGCTCGACCGTTACCTACGAGCAGTACTTC	CASSSTVTYEQYF
-	TRBV10-3	TRBJ2-2	-	TGTGCCATCAGTGTTACGCAGCGGACCAACACCGGGGAGCTGTTTTTT	CAISVTQRTNTGELFF
TRBD1	TRBV19	TRBJ1-4	many	TGTGCCAGTAGTACCAATACAGGGGGCAGTGAAAAACTGTTTTTT	CASSTNTGGSEKLFF
-	TRBV6-2/TRBV6-3	TRBJ2-2	many	TGTGCCAGCAGTAACCGGGACACCAACACCGGGGAGCTGTTTTTT	CASSNRDTNTGELFF
TRBD1	TRBV18	TRBJ2-1	many	TGTGCCAGCTCACCACCGGGCGGGACAGGGAAGATCAATGAGCAGTTCTTC	CASSPPGGTGKINEQFF
-	TRBV19	TRBJ2-1	many	TGTGCCAGCGACCGGGGGAAATACAATGAGCAGTTCTTC	CASDRGKYNEQFF
TRBD1	TRBV7-2	TRBJ1-4	many	TGTGCCAGCAGCTTAGATCAGGGGGTTGAAAAACTGTTTTTT	CASSLDQGVEKLFF
TRBD2	TRBV11-2	TRBJ2-3	many	TGTGCCAGCAGCTTTGGTCAGCTGACTAGCGGGGGGGAGGTAGGCACAGATACGCAGTATTTT	CASSFGQLTSGGEVGTDTQYF
-	TRBV7-2	TRBJ1-5	many	TGTGCCAGCAGCTCATGGGCGATGGCCGCGGGCCAGCCCCAGCATTTT	CASSSWAMAAGQPQHF
-	TRBV7-6	TRBJ1-3	-	TGTGCCAGCAGCTTAGAACAGAGAAACACCATATATTTT	CASSLEQRNTIYF
-	TRBV15	TRBJ1-5	many	TGTGCCACCAGCACCCTGACTACCCCAAATCAGCCCCAGCATTTT	CATSTLTTPNQPQHF
-	TRBV12-3/TRBV12-4	TRBJ2-7	many	TGTGCCAGCAGTAGGATCTCCTACGAGCAGTACTTC	CASSRISYEQYF
-	TRBV6-8	TRBJ1-1	many	TGTGCCAGCAGTCCCGAAATAGGGCTCACGGCTTTCTTT	CASSPEIGLTAFF